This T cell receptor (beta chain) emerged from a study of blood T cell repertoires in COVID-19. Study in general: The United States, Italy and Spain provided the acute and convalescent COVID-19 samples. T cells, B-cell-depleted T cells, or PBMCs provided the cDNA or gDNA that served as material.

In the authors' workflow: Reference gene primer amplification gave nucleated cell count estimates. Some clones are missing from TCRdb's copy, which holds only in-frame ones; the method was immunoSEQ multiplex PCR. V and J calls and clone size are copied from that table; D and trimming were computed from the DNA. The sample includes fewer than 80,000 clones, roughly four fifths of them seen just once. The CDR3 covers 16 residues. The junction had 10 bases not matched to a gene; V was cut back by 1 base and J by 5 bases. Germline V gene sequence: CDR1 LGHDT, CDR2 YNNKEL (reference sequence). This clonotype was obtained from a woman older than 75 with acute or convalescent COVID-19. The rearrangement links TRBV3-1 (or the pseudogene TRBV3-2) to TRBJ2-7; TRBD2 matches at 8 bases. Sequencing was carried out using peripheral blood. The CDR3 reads CASSQVRSGGAHEQYF. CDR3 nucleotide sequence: TGTGCCAGCAGCCAAGTGCGTTCCGGGGGGGCCCACGAGCAGTACTTC.